The rows below give T cell receptor beta chains drawn from one sample of a study of T cell repertoires in cytomegalovirus infection. TCRdb called the reads again in MiXCR, with one record for every CDR3 protein. The top ten clones hold around 3% of a sample with roughly 760,000 distinct CDR3 sequences, 35% of them seen once. Sequenced input: PBMCs. The receptors shown here come from a human donor in good health (CMV status not recorded). Some clones in this sample may be carry-over from other donors' samples. Each CDR3 is given with its conserved first and last residue. Fields, in order: clone size, D gene, J gene, V gene, CDR3 DNA, CDR3 protein. The D gene is left open where the match is weak. Not all rows give a size; the values are once, few, many and, for expanded clones, a class.

NA,NA,TRBJ2-3,TRBV7-6,TGTGCCAGCAGCCACTTCTTACAGGGTTCGGTAGCAGATACGCAGTATTTT,CASSHFLQGSVADTQYF
few,TRBD2,TRBJ2-3,TRBV20-1,TGCAGTGCTACTTGGACTAGCGGCACAGATACGCAGTATTTT,CSATWTSGTDTQYF
few,NA,TRBJ2-1,TRBV7-9,TGTGCCAGCAGCTTAGATAGGGTTTTGGCGGCGACCTACAATGAGCAGTTCTTC,CASSLDRVLAATYNEQFF
few,NA,TRBJ1-4,TRBV11-2,TGTGCCAGCACCAGCAGGGGTCTGTCTGAAAAACTGTTTTTT,CASTSRGLSEKLFF
few,NA,TRBJ2-6,TRBV7-3,TGTGCCAGCAGCTTCACGAAGGCTGGGGCCAACGTCCTGACTTTC,CASSFTKAGANVLTF
many,NA,TRBJ2-5,TRBV7-8,TGTGCCAGCAGCACCTACAGGGATCTCCAAGAGACCCAGTACTTC,CASSTYRDLQETQYF
NA,NA,TRBJ2-3,TRBV28,TGTGCCAGCAGCATATTCGCCGGGGTGAGCACAGATACGCAGTATTTT,CASSIFAGVSTDTQYF
few,TRBD1,TRBJ1-5,TRBV6-1,TGTGCCAGCAGTGATAGGGACAGGAGCAATCAGCCCCAGCATTTT,CASSDRDRSNQPQHF
many,NA,TRBJ1-5,TRBV7-2,TGTGCCAGCAGCGGGCCTGGGAGCAATCAGCCCCAGCATTTT,CASSGPGSNQPQHF
few,TRBD2,TRBJ2-5,TRBV7-6,TGTGCTAGCAGCCAGACCCGCGGGAGGGAGACCCAGTACTTC,CASSQTRGRETQYF
NA,NA,TRBJ2-2,TRBV7-9,TGTGCCAGCGAGCTCCGGGGGAAAAACACCGGGGAGCTGTTTTTT,CASELRGKNTGELFF
NA,NA,TRBJ2-1,TRBV24-1,TGTGCCACCAGTGATTTCTGGGGTGAGCAGTTCTTC,CATSDFWGEQFF
few,TRBD1,TRBJ2-7,TRBV2,TGTGCCAGAAAATCCCGGACAGGGATGGGGGAGCAGTACTTC,CARKSRTGMGEQYF
NA,NA,TRBJ1-2,TRBV19,TGTGCCAGTAGTATTCGGTTTTCGGTGGGAGACACTGGTTGGTATGGCTACACCTTC,CASSIRFSVGDTGWYGYTF
NA,NA,TRBJ1-2,TRBV19,TGTGCCAGTAGTATTTACGACGGGTTGAGGAGCTACACCTTC,CASSIYDGLRSYTF
NA,TRBD1,TRBJ2-5,TRBV12-3/TRBV12-4,TGTGCCAGCCGCCGGGGACAGGGTAGGGAGACCCAGTACTTC,CASRRGQGRETQYF
NA,NA,TRBJ2-1,TRBV6-1,TGTGCCAGCACCCACGGGACGGCCGCAAAGCCCCCTCACAATGAGCAGTTCTTC,CASTHGTAAKPPHNEQFF
few,NA,TRBJ1-2,TRBV19,TGTGCCAGTCATTCACAGGGACTGGAATATGGCTACACCTTC,CASHSQGLEYGYTF
NA,NA,TRBJ1-2,TRBV27,TGTGCCAGCAGTTTATTGCAGGGAAGCGTTAGCTATGGCTACACCTTC,CASSLLQGSVSYGYTF
NA,NA,TRBJ1-5,TRBV7-8,TGTGCCAGCAGCTTAGTCCGGGGGGCATATCAGCCCCAGCATTTT,CASSLVRGAYQPQHF
NA,NA,TRBJ2-6,TRBV7-3,TGTGCCAGCAGCACACAGGGTTCCTCTGGGGCCAACGTCCTGACTTTC,CASSTQGSSGANVLTF
NA,NA,TRBJ2-1,TRBV15,TGTGCCACCAGCAGAGATCTGCGGTACAATGAGCAGTTCTTC,CATSRDLRYNEQFF
NA,TRBD2,TRBJ2-7,TRBV6-2/TRBV6-3,TGTGCCAGCAGTTACTTGAGCGGGGGGGCCCGGGACGAGCAGTACTTC,CASSYLSGGARDEQYF
NA,NA,TRBJ2-1,TRBV20-1,TGCAGTGGGGCCTTATACAATGAGCAGTTCTTC,CSGALYNEQFF
NA,NA,TRBJ1-5,TRBV12-3/TRBV12-4,TGTGCCAGCAGCGCAAATCGGGACACACTTAGCAATCAGCCCCAGCATTTT,CASSANRDTLSNQPQHF
NA,TRBD1,TRBJ2-3,TRBV5-8,TGTGCCAGCAGCTTGTGGGACAGTCCCACAGATACGCAGTATTTT,CASSLWDSPTDTQYF
few,NA,TRBJ2-1,TRBV4-1,TGCGCCAGCAGCTGGCGGGACTCCGGCAATGAGCAGTTCTTC,CASSWRDSGNEQFF
NA,TRBD2,TRBJ2-1,TRBV7-9,TGTGCCAGCAGCCATGCCGCCATGAGCGGGAGTTTACGCAATGAGCAGTTCTTC,CASSHAAMSGSLRNEQFF
few,TRBD2,TRBJ2-5,TRBV5-5,TGTGCCAGCAGCTTTTTAAGGAGCGGGAGGGCCAACCAAGAGACCCAGTACTTC,CASSFLRSGRANQETQYF
few,TRBD2,TRBJ2-1,TRBV15,TGTGCCACCAGGGTACTAGCGGGGGGCAATGAGCAGTTCTTC,CATRVLAGGNEQFF
many,NA,TRBJ2-1,TRBV7-9,TGTGCCAGCAGCCGTGAGACAGCGAGGGATGAGCAGTTCTTC,CASSRETARDEQFF
few,NA,TRBJ1-1,TRBV19,TGTGCCAGTAGTATTTCGGTTAACTCTGAAGCTTTCTTT,CASSISVNSEAFF
NA,NA,TRBJ1-1,TRBV19,TGTGCCAGTAGTATGACCAGGGGCGGGAGAAGCTGGATCACTGAAGCTTTCTTT,CASSMTRGGRSWITEAFF
once,NA,TRBJ2-7,TRBV28,TGTGCCAGCTGCCCCCCGGACAACCCCTACGAGCAGTACTTC,CASCPPDNPYEQYF
few,NA,TRBJ1-4,TRBV14,TGTGCCAGCAGCCAAGGGATGACAGTGGCTAATGAAAAACTGTTTTTT,CASSQGMTVANEKLFF
NA,TRBD1,TRBJ1-6,TRBV27,TGTGCCAGCAGTGCCTTACAGGGGAGCTCCTATAATTCACCCCTCCACTTT,CASSALQGSSYNSPLHF
NA,NA,TRBJ1-1,TRBV11-3,TGTGCCAGCAGCTCAGGGAGAGGCTTGAACACTGAAGCTTTCTTT,CASSSGRGLNTEAFF
few,TRBD2,TRBJ2-2,TRBV7-6,TGTGCCAGCAGCTTAATGGCGGGAGAGCGGTCGGCCGGGGAGCTGTTTTTT,CASSLMAGERSAGELFF
NA,NA,TRBJ1-2,TRBV5-1,TGCGCCAGCAGCTTCGAGGTGGACTATGGCTACACCTTC,CASSFEVDYGYTF
few,TRBD2,TRBJ2-7,TRBV25-1,TGTGCCAGCAGTGATGTAGCGGGGGATTTCAGCTCCTACGAGCAGTACTTC,CASSDVAGDFSSYEQYF
few,NA,TRBJ1-4,TRBV27,TGTGCCAGCAGTTTAGCTCAGGGGAGTACTGAAAAACTGTTTTTT,CASSLAQGSTEKLFF
few,NA,TRBJ2-3,TRBV4-1,TGCGCCAGCAGCCAAGATCTGGTGGTATCGAAGGGAGATACGCAGTATTTT,CASSQDLVVSKGDTQYF
NA,NA,TRBJ2-6,TRBV4-1,TGCGCCAGCAGCCAAGATGTAGGAGAGGCTGGGGCCAACGTCCTGACTTTC,CASSQDVGEAGANVLTF
NA,NA,TRBJ1-5,TRBV19,TGTGCCAGTAGTGGAGGTTCGGGGCTTGGCAATCAGCCCCAGCATTTT,CASSGGSGLGNQPQHF
few,NA,TRBJ2-7,TRBV4-2,TGTGCCAGCAGCCAAGACGGGACTGGGTCCTACGAGCAGTACTTC,CASSQDGTGSYEQYF
NA,NA,TRBJ1-5,TRBV28,TGTGCCAGCAGTACGCCAGGGGTTCAGCCCCAGCATTTT,CASSTPGVQPQHF
many,NA,TRBJ2-7,TRBV7-8,TGTGCCAGCAGCGTATCACTGGGCTCCTACGAGCAGTACTTC,CASSVSLGSYEQYF
NA,TRBD1,TRBJ1-2,TRBV10-3,TGTGCCATCAGTCCAGGGGGCTTGTATGGCTACAACTTC,CAISPGGLYGYNF
once,NA,TRBJ1-2,TRBV6-6,TGTGCCAGCAGTTCTAGGACAGCTTTTGGCGGCTACACCTTC,CASSSRTAFGGYTF
NA,NA,TRBJ2-3,TRBV28,TGTGCCAGCAGTGGCCTGGGGTTAGCGACAGATACGCAGTATTTT,CASSGLGLATDTQYF
NA,NA,TRBJ2-5,TRBV7-2,TGTGCCAGCAGCTTTAGAGGCCCGATAAAAGAGACCCAGTACTTC,CASSFRGPIKETQYF
few,TRBD2,TRBJ2-1,TRBV18,TGTGCCAGCTCACCCCCGGGAGCGGGAGGCTATGAGCAGTTCTTC,CASSPPGAGGYEQFF
few,NA,TRBJ2-7,TRBV7-8,TGTGCCAGCAGCCCGAACCCAGGTTACGAGCAGTACTTC,CASSPNPGYEQYF
NA,NA,TRBJ2-1,TRBV27,TGTGCCACCCGCCGGGCTGGTAAAATTCCTGAGCAGTTCTTC,CATRRAGKIPEQFF
NA,TRBD2,TRBJ2-1,TRBV6-6,TGTGCCAGCAGTTACTCGAGTACAACCCGGACTAGTTACAATGAGCAGTTCTTC,CASSYSSTTRTSYNEQFF
NA,NA,TRBJ1-5,TRBV19,TGTGCCAGTACCGATAACCGGGGTTATAGCAATCAGCCCCAGCATTTT,CASTDNRGYSNQPQHF
NA,TRBD1,TRBJ1-6,TRBV5-6,TGTGCCAGCAGCTTGGCAGGGGGCAAGGGCAATTCACCCCTCCACTTT,CASSLAGGKGNSPLHF
many,NA,TRBJ2-1,TRBV28,TGTGCCAGCAGTCCTTTACAGAGCTCCTACAATGAGCAGTTCTTC,CASSPLQSSYNEQFF
few,TRBD1,TRBJ2-3,TRBV7-2,TGTGCCAGCAGCCCCCGGACAGGGCAGCGGGATACGCAGTATTTT,CASSPRTGQRDTQYF
NA,TRBD2,TRBJ2-2,TRBV7-3,TGTGCCAGCAGCGACACCGGGACTAGCGGGGGTTCCGGGGAGCTGTTTTTT,CASSDTGTSGGSGELFF